This TCR beta chain appears in the sequencing data of a study of blood T cell repertoires in COVID-19. Study in general: Acute and convalescent COVID-19 samples came from the United States, Italy and Spain. In each case, the material was cDNA or gDNA derived from T cells, B-cell-depleted T cells, or PBMCs.

Trimming left V 0 bases short and J 8 bases short, with 10 bases between. CDR1 MNHEY and CDR2 SVGAGI come from the germline V gene. This CDR3 is built from 13 residues. Methods used by the authors: The authors estimated nucleated cell counts from reference gene primer amplification. Assay used: immunoSEQ multiplex PCR; TCRdb lists only in-frame clones, some missing. V and J calls and clone size are given by that table; D and trimming were obtained from the DNA. The data show roughly 79,000 clones, around 90% seen once. Specimen: peripheral blood. This clonotype was obtained from a man aged 50 to 60 with active COVID-19. This sequence joins TRBV6-5 and TRBJ1-1; D is unresolved. The CDR3 loop reads CASSYSREIEAFF. The DNA of the CDR3 is TGTGCCAGCAGTTACTCGCGGGAAATCGAAGCTTTCTTT.